Presented here are 24 T cell receptor beta chains from one specimen sequenced in a study of T cell clonality in common variable immunodeficiency. TCRdb's table, derived via immunoSEQ multiplex PCR, lists solely in-frame clones and lacks some. Sampling found about 34,000 clones, none seen once. Sequencing was carried out using peripheral blood mononuclear cells. The receptors originated from a person between 18 and 75 years old in good health.

This clone was found many times. The CDR3 end is not reached by the read, which stops 3 residues before it; the germline J gene fills it in. The chain joins TRBV29-1 to TRBJ2-7, with 10 bases matching TRBD1. This CDR3 region has 16 residues. Germline trimming cut 7 bases from V and 3 bases from J; bases unmatched to any gene: 15. Germline V gene lookup returns CDR1 SQVTM and CDR2 ANQGSEA. The CDR3 is CSAAGDRGVTFYEQYF. The covered CDR3 bases are TGCAGCGCCGCTGGGGACAGGGGAGTGACCTTCTACGAG.

In the case of this clone: The read is 3 residues too short to cover the CDR3 end, so that end is filled in from the germline J gene. This rearrangement joins TRBV25-1 to TRBJ2-2, with 8 positions matching TRBD1. The CDR3 runs 14 residues. Germline V lookup: CDR1 MGHDK, CDR2 SYGVNS. Germline trimming cut 7 bases from V and 4 bases from J; bases unmatched to any gene: 5. CDR3 sequence reads: CASIGQGFTGELFF. CDR3 DNA (partial): TGTGCCAGCATTGGACAGGGATTCACCGGGGAG.

This clone showed up many times. The read terminates 3 residues before the CDR3 end, so the remaining end is supplied by the germline J gene. The J gene is TRBJ2-1, the V gene TRBV11-3, with 10 bases matching TRBD2. Germline lookup yields CDR1 SGHNT and CDR2 YENEEA. J gave up 7 bases and V 3 bases, and 6 bases lay outside the gene matches. CDR3 length: 15 residues. CDR3 loop: CASSFSLAGANEQFF. CDR3 DNA (partial): TGTGCCAGCAGCTTTTCGCTAGCGGGGGCAAATGAG.

This clone was counted ten times or more. The CDR3 end is not reached by the read, which stops 3 residues before it; the germline J gene fills it in. The chain combines TRBV5-1 with TRBJ1-1; no reliable D call. Germline V lookup: CDR1 SGHRS, CDR2 YFSETQ. V shed 0 bases and J shed 1 base, with 10 bases lying between them. This CDR3 is 15 amino acids long. The DNA read from the CDR3 is TGCGCCAGCAGCTTGGCAGGTACCCAGAACACTGAA. Translated: CASSLAGTQNTE. The whole CDR3 sequence reads CASSLAGTQNTEAFF. The full variable domain, its missing parts supplied by reference TRBV5-1 and TRBJ1-1, is KAGVTQTPRYLIKTRGQQVTLSCSPISGHRSVSWYQQTPGQGLQFLFEYFSETQRNKGNFPGRFSGRQFSNSRSEMNVSTLELGDSALYLCASSLAGTQNTEAFFGQGTRLTVV.

This clone has at least ten counts. The read ends 3 residues before the CDR3 terminus; that terminus is restored from the germline J gene. The chain joins TRBV20-1 to TRBJ2-7, with TRBD2 matching 9 bases. Germline CDR1 is DFQATT and CDR2 is SNEGSKA (reference sequence). With V trimmed by 3 bases and J by 2 bases, 5 bases remained unmatched. The CDR3 consists of 14 residues. The covered CDR3 bases are TGCAGTGCTAGCATGCCTAGCGGGACCTACGAG. Its protein product is CSASMPSGTYE. The whole CDR3 protein is CSASMPSGTYEQYF.

On this clone: The CDR3 is cut off 3 residues early in the read; its end comes from the germline J gene. V is TRBV11-1 and J is TRBJ1-6; TRBD1 is a possible D gene (5 bases). The ends were cut back, 0 bases at V and 7 bases at J, with 10 bases in the middle. This CDR3 is built from 15 residues. The V gene's germline CDR1 is SGHAT and CDR2 FQDESV (reference sequence). The CDR3 sequence: CASSLAARGNSPLHF. Incomplete CDR3 DNA: TGTGCCAGCAGCTTAGCGGCGAGGGGAAATTCACCC.

This clone occurred many times. Read data end 3 residues before the CDR3 end; the end is taken from the germline J gene. The chain has TRBV20-1 and TRBJ2-1; D possibly corresponds to TRBD1 (6 bases). Germline V gene data show CDR1 as DFQATT and CDR2 as SNEGSKA (reference sequence). Trimming removed 2 bases from V and 9 bases from J, with 17 bases in between. This CDR3 contains 14 residues. CDR3 sequence reads: CSARPHRESGEQFF. CDR3 DNA, as far as it was read: TGCAGTGCTAGACCACACAGGGAATCTGGTGAG.

The sample holds many counts of this clone. The CDR3 bases that were read are TGTGCCAGCAGCCAAGAGGGCTTCGGGGGGACC. This gives the protein CASSQEGFGGT. The full CDR3 protein is CASSQEGFGGTQYF. V and J are TRBV4-2 and TRBJ2-5; the D gene is possibly TRBD2 (6 bases). Read coverage stops 3 residues before the CDR3 terminus; the germline J gene supplies the remainder. V was cut by 0 bases and J by 7 bases, with 12 bases left in between. CDR1 and CDR2 (germline): LGHNA, YNFKEQ. CDR3 size: 14 residues.

Ten or more counts support this clone. The read terminates 3 residues ahead of where the CDR3 ends, so the germline J gene completes it. The gene calls are TRBV7-8 and TRBJ1-5, with 8 bases aligning to TRBD1. The CDR3 is made up of 15 amino acids. The V gene end was trimmed by 6 bases and the J gene end by 2 bases; junction bases not matched to a gene: 6. The germline V gene has CDR1 SGHVS and CDR2 FQNEAQ. The CDR3 here is CASSTPGQGNQPQHF. The covered CDR3 bases are TGTGCCAGCAGTACTCCGGGACAGGGCAATCAGCCC.

This clone was observed many times. CDR3 DNA, as far as it was read: TGCGCCAGCAGCGCCGGACTTCACTCCTACGAG. Amino acids: CASSAGLHSYE. The full CDR3 protein reads CASSAGLHSYEQYF. The V gene is TRBV5-1, the J gene TRBJ2-7; possibly TRBD2 for D (5 bases). The CDR3 end is not reached by the read, which stops 3 residues before it; the germline J gene fills it in. Germline CDR1 reads SGHRS; CDR2 reads YFSETQ. Trimming left V 4 bases short and J 0 bases short, with 11 bases between. The CDR3 consists of 14 residues.

Many counts were recorded for this clone. The sequence runs out 3 residues before the end of the CDR3; the remainder is reconstructed from the germline J gene. This chain uses TRBV2 with TRBJ1-3; TRBD1 agrees at 8 bases. V was clipped by 6 bases and J by 4 bases; unmatched bases: 8. The CDR3 consists of 15 residues. From germline, CDR1 is SNHLY and CDR2 FYNNEI. Here the CDR3 reads CASSQQGTGGNTIYF. The DNA read from the CDR3 is TGTGCCAGCAGCCAACAGGGGACAGGAGGAAACACC.

Details on this clone: The read terminates 3 residues before the CDR3 end, so the remaining end is supplied by the germline J gene. The chain uses TRBV2 and TRBJ2-3; tentative D call: TRBD2 (6 bases). Germline-derived CDR1 and CDR2 are SNHLY and FYNNEI. The CDR3 sequence is 15 residues long. Trimming stripped 2 bases from V and 1 base from J, with 10 bases between. The chain's CDR3 is CASSEQGGGTDTQYF. The CDR3 bases that were read are TGTGCCAGCAGTGAACAAGGCGGGGGCACAGATACG.

The table lists this clone with many counts. From the germline J gene comes the end of the CDR3, since the read stops 3 residues before it. The same CDR3 arises from other DNA sequences in this sample as well. The chain employs TRBV18 and TRBJ2-3; D remains unclear. From germline, CDR1 is KGHSH and CDR2 LQKENI. Trimming shortened V by 1 base and J by 5 bases, and 4 bases separated the two germline ends. The CDR3 covers 12 residues. The sequenced part of the CDR3 DNA is TGTGCCAGCTCACCACAAGGAGATACG. As protein: CASSPQGDT. The CDR3 reads in full as CASSPQGDTQYF.

As concerns this clone: The CDR3 end falls 3 residues outside the read, so it is completed with the germline J gene. This chain uses TRBV7-2 with TRBJ1-6; 9 nucleotides match TRBD1. In germline, CDR1 is SGHTA, CDR2 FQGNSA. The CDR3 is made up of 14 amino acids. The CDR3 sequence: CASSFGTGPVTLHF. CDR3 bases read: TGTGCCAGCAGCTTCGGGACAGGGCCCGTCACC. Filled out from reference TRBV7-2 and TRBJ1-6, the complete variable domain reads GAGVSQSPSNKVTEKGKDVELRCDPISGHTALYWYRQSLGQGLEFLIYFQGNSAPDKSGLPSDRFSAERTGGSVSTLTIQRTQQEDSAVYLCASSFGTGPVTLHFGNGTRLTVT.

This clone has at least ten counts. The sequence runs out 3 residues before the end of the CDR3; the remainder is reconstructed from the germline J gene. V gene TRBV4-2 combines with J gene TRBJ2-1; 10 bases line up with TRBD2. The CDR3 runs 17 residues. The germline V gene encodes CDR1 LGHNA and CDR2 YNFKEQ. The V and J ends lost 0 bases and 8 bases, in that order; junction bases with no gene match: 10. The DNA read from the CDR3 is TGTGCCAGCAGCCAAGATCAAGCGGGAGGGCCGAGGTATGAG. Amino acids: CASSQDQAGGPRYE. The full CDR3 is CASSQDQAGGPRYEQFF.

This clone was seen ten or more times. The CDR3 extends 3 residues past the end of the read, so its final part is completed from the germline J gene. J is TRBJ2-3 and V is TRBV20-1; perhaps TRBD1 as D (6 bases). V was pared by 3 bases and J by 0 bases, with 13 bases between. The CDR3 is 15 amino acids. The V gene's germline CDR1 is DFQATT and CDR2 SNEGSKA (reference sequence). CDR3: CSASDRSTSTDTQYF. Partial CDR3 DNA: TGCAGTGCTAGCGACAGGAGTACTAGCACAGATACG.

In its sample, this clone was seen many times. The read comes to an end 3 residues before the CDR3 does, leaving the germline J gene to fill in the end. The chain combines TRBV20-1 with TRBJ2-3, with 12 bases matching TRBD2. The CDR3 covers 15 residues. Trimming took 5 bases from V and 2 from J; bases not matched to a gene: 5. Germline V gene data show CDR1 as DFQATT and CDR2 as SNEGSKA (reference sequence). CDR3 bases read: TGCAGTGCTTCAGGACTAGCGGGGACCACAGATACG. This gives the protein CSASGLAGTTDT. The entire CDR3 reads CSASGLAGTTDTQYF.

The table lists this clone with many counts. The CDR3 goes on 3 residues after the read ends, and that part is filled in from the germline J gene. V gene TRBV19 combines with J gene TRBJ2-7; D is unclear. This CDR3 has 14 amino acids. Per the germline V gene, CDR1 is LNHDA and CDR2 is SQIVND (reference sequence). V lost 6 bases and J lost 0, with 12 bases in between. The DNA read from the CDR3 is TGTGCCAGTAGATCCTCTGGCAGCTCCTACGAG. Translated, it gives CASRSSGSSYE. The CDR3 in full is CASRSSGSSYEQYF.

The table lists this clone with many counts. The read halts 3 residues ahead of the CDR3 end, with the missing end drawn from the germline J gene. This rearrangement joins TRBV20-1 to TRBJ2-7, with TRBD2 identical over 11 bases. Per the germline V gene, CDR1 is DFQATT and CDR2 is SNEGSKA (reference sequence). The CDR3 has 14 amino acids. Trimming cost V 6 bases and J 0 bases; bases outside gene matches: 4. CDR3 loop: CSANSGRASYEQYF. CDR3 DNA, as far as it was read: TGCAGTGCAAATAGCGGGAGGGCCTCCTACGAG.

This clone occurred many times. The read ends 3 residues before the CDR3 terminus; that terminus is restored from the germline J gene. The chain carries TRBV5-1 and TRBJ2-5, with 15 bases that match TRBD2. Germline CDR1 reads SGHRS; CDR2 reads YFSETQ. After removal of 3 bases from V and 5 bases from J, the junction contained 2 bases not matched to a gene. The CDR3 length is 15 residues. Incomplete CDR3 DNA: TGCGCCAGCAGCTCTGGACTAGCGGGAGGGGAGACC. Encoded protein: CASSSGLAGGET. The CDR3 in its entirety is CASSSGLAGGETQYF.

This clone has a count of ten or more. With the read ending 3 residues before the CDR3 end, the germline J gene is used to fill in that end. The chain recombines TRBV10-2 with TRBJ2-1, with a tentative D call TRBD1 (6 bases). The CDR3 runs 16 residues. Per the germline V gene, CDR1 is WSHSY and CDR2 is SAAADI. V was shortened by 3 bases and J by 2 bases, with 14 bases between the two germline ends. The covered CDR3 bases are TGCGCCAGCAGTGAACAGGGAGCTATACCCTACAATGAG. Translation gives CASSEQGAIPYNE. The whole CDR3 protein is CASSEQGAIPYNEQFF.

This clone was seen ten or more times. The CDR3 region is CATASPSYNEQFF. The CDR3 bases that were read are TGTGCCACCGCGTCGCCTTCCTACAATGAG. The gene calls are TRBV12-3 or TRBV12-4 and TRBJ2-1; D call uncertain. Read data end 3 residues before the CDR3 end; the end is taken from the germline J gene. The CDR3 is made up of 13 amino acids. Deletions cut 10 bases from V and 1 base from J, with 11 bases between.

This clone was seen repeatedly, ten times or more. The CDR3 extends 3 residues past the end of the read, so its final part is completed from the germline J gene. The chain combines TRBV12-3 or TRBV12-4 with TRBJ1-5; possible D gene TRBD1, 5 bases. The CDR3 has 14 residues. The germline V and J ends were trimmed by 6 bases and 4 bases, with 13 bases remaining between them. The sequenced CDR3 bases are TGTGCCAGCAGCCCTGCGCAGGGAAATCAGCCC. It yields the protein CASSPAQGNQP. The CDR3, in full, reads CASSPAQGNQPQHF.

This clone was counted many times. The DNA ends 3 residues before the CDR3 does, and the rest of the CDR3 is filled in from the germline J gene. The chain recombines TRBV19 with TRBJ2-3, with D uncertain. Trimming pared 3 bases from V and 2 bases from J, leaving 12 bases between. This CDR3 contains 15 residues. From germline, CDR1 is LNHDA and CDR2 SQIVND (reference sequence). CDR3 bases read: TGTGCCAGTAGTATCCTCGGCGGCACCACAGATACG. Translated: CASSILGGTTDT. The entire CDR3 sequence reads CASSILGGTTDTQYF.